Listed here is a single T cell receptor beta chain. Allocation to cohorts depended on clinical history reported by the participants. A case of COVID-19 had been met by exposed participants within 2 weeks before study entry. In the source study's methods: Amplification from reference gene primers served as the basis for estimated nucleated cell counts. Repertoires were generated with immunoSEQ multiplex PCR, while TCRdb's copy carries only in-frame clones and drops some. V and J calls and clone size are those listed in that table; D and trimming were worked out from the DNA. This repertoire shows fewer than 200,000 clones, 80% to 85% found once; its top ten account for 3% to 3.5%. These data are taken from a study of blood T cell repertoires in COVID-19. Study details: Samples of COVID-19 (acute and convalescent) were obtained from the United States, Italy and Spain.

V shed 4 bases and J 3 bases; nucleotides not matched to a gene: 10. The CDR3 totals 17 residues. Germline assignment: CDR1 SGHRS and CDR2 YFSETQ. This chain connects TRBV5-1 to TRBJ2-5, with TRBD2 matching 12 bases. The specimen was PBMCs or T cells enriched from blood (not recorded which). This TCR came from a woman aged 30 to 39 who had been exposed to COVID-19. The CDR3 sequence is CASSVGLAGSYEETQYF. CDR3 coding DNA: TGCGCCAGCAGCGTCGGACTAGCGGGGAGTTATGAAGAGACCCAGTACTTC.